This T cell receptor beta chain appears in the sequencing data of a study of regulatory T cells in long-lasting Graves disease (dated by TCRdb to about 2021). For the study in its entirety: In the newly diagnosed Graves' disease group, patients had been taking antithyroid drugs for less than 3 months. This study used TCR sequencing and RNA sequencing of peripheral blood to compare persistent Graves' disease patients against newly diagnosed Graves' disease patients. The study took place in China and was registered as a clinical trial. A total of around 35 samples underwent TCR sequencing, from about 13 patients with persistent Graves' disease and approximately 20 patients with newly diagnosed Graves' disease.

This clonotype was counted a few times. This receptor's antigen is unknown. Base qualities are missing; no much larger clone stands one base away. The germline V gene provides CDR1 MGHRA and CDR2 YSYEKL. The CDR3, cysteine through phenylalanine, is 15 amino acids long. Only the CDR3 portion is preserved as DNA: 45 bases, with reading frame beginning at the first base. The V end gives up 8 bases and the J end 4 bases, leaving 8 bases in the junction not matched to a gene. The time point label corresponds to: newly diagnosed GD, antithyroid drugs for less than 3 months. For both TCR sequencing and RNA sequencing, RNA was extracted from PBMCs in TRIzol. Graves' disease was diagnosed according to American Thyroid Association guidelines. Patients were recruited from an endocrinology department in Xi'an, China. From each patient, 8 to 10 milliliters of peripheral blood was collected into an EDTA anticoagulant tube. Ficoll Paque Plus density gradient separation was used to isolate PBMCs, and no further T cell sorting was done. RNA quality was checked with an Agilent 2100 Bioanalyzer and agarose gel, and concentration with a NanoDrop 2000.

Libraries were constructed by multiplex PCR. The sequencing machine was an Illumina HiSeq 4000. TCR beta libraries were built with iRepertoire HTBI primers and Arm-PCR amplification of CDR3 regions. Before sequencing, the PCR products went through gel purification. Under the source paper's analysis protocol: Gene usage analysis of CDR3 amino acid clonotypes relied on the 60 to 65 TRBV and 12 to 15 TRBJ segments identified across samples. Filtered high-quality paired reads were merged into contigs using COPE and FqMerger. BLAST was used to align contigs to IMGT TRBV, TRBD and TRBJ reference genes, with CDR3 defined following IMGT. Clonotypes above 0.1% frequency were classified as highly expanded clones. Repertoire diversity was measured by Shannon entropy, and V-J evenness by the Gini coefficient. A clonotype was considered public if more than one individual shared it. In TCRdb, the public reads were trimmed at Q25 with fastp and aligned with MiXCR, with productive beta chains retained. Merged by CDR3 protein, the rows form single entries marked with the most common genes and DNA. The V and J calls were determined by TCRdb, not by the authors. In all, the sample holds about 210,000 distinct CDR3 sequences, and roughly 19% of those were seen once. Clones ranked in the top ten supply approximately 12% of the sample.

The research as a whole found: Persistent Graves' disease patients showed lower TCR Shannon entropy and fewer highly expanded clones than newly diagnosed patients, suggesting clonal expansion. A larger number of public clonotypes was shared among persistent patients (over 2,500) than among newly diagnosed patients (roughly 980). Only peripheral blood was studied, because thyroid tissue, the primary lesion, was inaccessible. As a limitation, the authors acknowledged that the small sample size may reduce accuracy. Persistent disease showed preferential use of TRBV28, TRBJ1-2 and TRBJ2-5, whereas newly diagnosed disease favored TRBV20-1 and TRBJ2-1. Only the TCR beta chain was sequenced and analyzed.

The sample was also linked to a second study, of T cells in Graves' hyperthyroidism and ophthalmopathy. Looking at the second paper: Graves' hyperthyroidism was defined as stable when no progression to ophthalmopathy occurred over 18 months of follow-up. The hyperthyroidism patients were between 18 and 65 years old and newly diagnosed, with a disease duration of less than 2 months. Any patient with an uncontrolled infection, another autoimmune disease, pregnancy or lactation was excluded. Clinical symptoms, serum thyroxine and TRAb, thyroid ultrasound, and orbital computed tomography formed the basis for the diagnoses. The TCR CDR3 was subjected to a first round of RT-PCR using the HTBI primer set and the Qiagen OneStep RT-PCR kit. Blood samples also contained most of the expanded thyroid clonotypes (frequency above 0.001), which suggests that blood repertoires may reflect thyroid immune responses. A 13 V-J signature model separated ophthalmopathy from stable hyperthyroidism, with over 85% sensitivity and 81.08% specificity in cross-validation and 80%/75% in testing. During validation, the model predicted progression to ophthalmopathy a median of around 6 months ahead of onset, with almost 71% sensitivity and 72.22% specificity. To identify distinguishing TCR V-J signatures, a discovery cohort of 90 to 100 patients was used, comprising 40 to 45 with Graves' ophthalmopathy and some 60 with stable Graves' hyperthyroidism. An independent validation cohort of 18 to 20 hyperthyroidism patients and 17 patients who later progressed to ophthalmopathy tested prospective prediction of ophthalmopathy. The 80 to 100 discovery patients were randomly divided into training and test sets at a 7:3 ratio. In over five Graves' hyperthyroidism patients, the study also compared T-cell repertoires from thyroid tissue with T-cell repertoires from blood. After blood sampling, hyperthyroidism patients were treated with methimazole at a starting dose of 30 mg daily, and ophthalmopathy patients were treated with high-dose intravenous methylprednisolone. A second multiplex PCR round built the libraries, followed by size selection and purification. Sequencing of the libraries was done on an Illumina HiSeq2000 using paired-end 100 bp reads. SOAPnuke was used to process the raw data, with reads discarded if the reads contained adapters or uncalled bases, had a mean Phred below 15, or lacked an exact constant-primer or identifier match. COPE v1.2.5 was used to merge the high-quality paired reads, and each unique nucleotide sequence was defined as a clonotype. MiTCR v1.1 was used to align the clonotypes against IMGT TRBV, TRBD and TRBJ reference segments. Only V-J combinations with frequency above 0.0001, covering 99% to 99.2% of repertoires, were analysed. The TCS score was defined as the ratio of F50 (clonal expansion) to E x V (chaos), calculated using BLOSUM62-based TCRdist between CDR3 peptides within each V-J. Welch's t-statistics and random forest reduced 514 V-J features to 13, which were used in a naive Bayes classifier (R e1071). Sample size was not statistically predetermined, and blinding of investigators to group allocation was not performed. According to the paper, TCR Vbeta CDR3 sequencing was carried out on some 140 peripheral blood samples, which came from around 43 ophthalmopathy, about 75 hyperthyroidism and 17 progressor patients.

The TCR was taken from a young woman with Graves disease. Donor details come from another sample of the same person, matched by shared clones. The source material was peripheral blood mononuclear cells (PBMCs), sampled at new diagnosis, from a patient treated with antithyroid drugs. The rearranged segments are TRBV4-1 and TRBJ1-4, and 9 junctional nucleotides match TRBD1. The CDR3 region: CASLPGDRDNEKLFF. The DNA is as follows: TGCGCCAGCCTACCAGGGGACAGGGATAATGAAAAACTGTTTTTT.